The sequence of this T cell receptor (beta chain) was determined in a study of response to subunit inactivated influenza vaccine. Study results and caveats: Authors suggested each seasonal influenza vaccination recruits few new T cells.

On this clonotype: Its antigen is currently unknown.

This CDR3 is 15 amino acids long. CDR1 and CDR2 from the germline V gene are SEHNR and FQNEAQ (reference sequence). V trimming: 0 bases; J trimming: 6 bases; junction bases outside the gene matches: 5. TCRdb itself ran the RT-PCR reads through MiXCR, one entry per CDR3 protein. The data contain about 780,000 distinct CDR3 sequences, approximately 18% of them singletons. V usage is TRBV7-9 and J usage is TRBJ2-1; 7 bases match TRBD1. This receptor was obtained from a man over 45 who received an inactivated influenza vaccine. The starting material was PBMCs from blood, obtained roughly 5 days after vaccination. The CDR3 sequence is CASSLAGGSFNEQFF. CDR3 in DNA: TGTGCCAGCAGCTTAGCAGGGGGCAGTTTCAATGAGCAGTTCTTC.